A single sample is the source of the 6 T cell receptor beta chains below, sequenced in a study of blood T cell repertoires in COVID-19. Sequencing used immunoSEQ multiplex PCR; TCRdb keeps in-frame clones, though not all of them. The table records some 530,000 clones, approximately 85% of them present only once. Sequenced material: peripheral blood. The receptor source for this set is a human donor in a cohort sampled during active COVID-19.

The V and J genes are TRBV6-5 and TRBJ1-2; D perhaps matches TRBD1 (6 bases). The CDR3 consists of 16 residues. With 0 bases removed from V and 8 bases from J, the gap between germline ends came to 19 bases. The germline V gene has CDR1 MNHEY and CDR2 SVGAGI. CDR3 DNA: TGTGCCAGCAGTTACTCGAATACAGGGAAATCCTTCGGCTACACCTTC. It codes for CASSYSNTGKSFGYTF.

The chain is built from TRBV11-2 and TRBJ1-1; D uncertain. The length of the CDR3 is 13 residues. The germline CDR1 and CDR2 sequences are SGHAT and FQNNGV. V was shortened by 5 bases and J by 1 base, with 8 bases between the two germline ends. Here the CDR3 reads CASSTYRNTEAFF. CDR3 bases: TGTGCCAGCAGCACTTACCGGAACACTGAAGCTTTCTTT.

Note on this clone: Other DNA sequences from this sample encode an identical CDR3 as well. V is TRBV10-3 and J is TRBJ2-1, with a possible D match to TRBD2 (7 bases). Trimming shortened V by 3 bases and J by 2 bases, and 11 bases separated the two germline ends. The CDR3 has 15 residues. Germline V gene data show CDR1 as ENHRY and CDR2 as SYGVKD. DNA of the CDR3: TGTGCCATCAGTGAAGGGGGGGATCCCTACAATGAGCAGTTCTTC. As protein: CAISEGGDPYNEQFF.

The V call is TRBV5-5, the J call TRBJ2-1; TRBD1 matches at 8 bases. CDR3 length equals 15 residues. V lost 5 bases, J lost 3 bases, and 7 bases stayed unmatched. Germline values: CDR1 SGHKS, CDR2 YYEKEE (reference sequence). CDR3 nucleotides: TGTGCCAGCAGATTAGGACAGGGTGGCTACAATGAGCAGTTCTTC. Its translation is CASRLGQGGYNEQFF.

There are a few counts of this clone. The genes are TRBV7-9 and TRBJ1-2; tentatively, D is TRBD1 (6 bases). The V and J ends lost 1 base and 6 bases respectively, with 12 bases between them. Germline CDR1 and CDR2: SEHNR and FQNEAQ (reference sequence). CDR3 length equals 14 residues. This CDR3 is CASSLVGAGNGYTF. The CDR3 DNA reads as TGTGCCAGCAGCTTAGTGGGGGCCGGGAATGGCTACACCTTC. Supplemented by reference TRBV7-9 and TRBJ1-2, the full variable domain reads DTGVSQNPRHKITKRGQNVTFRCDPISEHNRLYWYRQTLGQGPEFLTYFQNEAQLEKSRLLSDRFSAERPKGSFSTLEIQRTEQGDSAMYLCASSLVGAGNGYTFGSGTRLTVV.

The V gene is TRBV29-1, the J gene TRBJ1-3; 8 positions match TRBD1. CDR3 length: 13 amino acids. V gave up 6 bases and J gave up 1 base; unmatched junction bases: 2. Germline loops: CDR1 SQVTM, CDR2 ANQGSEA. The CDR3 DNA follows: TGCAGCGTAGGACAGGGTTCTGGAAACACCATATATTTT. This gives the protein CSVGQGSGNTIYF.